These T cell receptor beta chains were read from a single sample in a study of T cell responses to AZD1222 COVID-19 vaccine. Profiled with immunoSEQ multiplex PCR; TCRdb holds only in-frame clones, not every one. The data show over 120,000 clones, with around nine tenths seen just once and approximately 1.8% held by the top ten. The sample here was peripheral blood, taken 28 days after the second AZD1222 dose. Receptors were obtained from an adult who received the AZD1222 COVID-19 vaccine. The CDR3 runs from the conserved cysteine through the conserved F or W. The order of the fields is J gene, D gene, clone size, V gene, CDR3 DNA, CDR3 protein. The D gene is left open where the match is weak. Some rows have no size entry. The others give once, few or many, or a class for an expanded clone.

TRBJ1-5 . . TRBV4-1 TGCGCCAGCAGCCAAGATCAGGTGGCCCCTCAGCCCCAGCATTTT CASSQDQVAPQPQHF
TRBJ1-6 . . TRBV27 TGTGCCAGCAGACCAGGCCTAGATTCACCCCTCCACTTT CASRPGLDSPLHF
TRBJ1-6 . . TRBV7-8 TGTGCCAGCAGCTTAGGGCGGTTCTATAATTCACCCCTCCACTTT CASSLGRFYNSPLHF
TRBJ1-2 . . TRBV19 TGTGCCAGTAGTCTCTCGGGGGACCCCTATGGCTACACCTTC CASSLSGDPYGYTF
TRBJ2-2 . . TRBV7-8 TGTGCCAGCACCCGAGGCAGGCTGAACACCGGGGAGCTGTTTTTT CASTRGRLNTGELFF
TRBJ2-5 . . TRBV6-5 TGTGCCAGCAGTTACAGGGTCCAAGAGACCCAGTACTTC CASSYRVQETQYF
TRBJ1-5 . . TRBV4-1 TGCGCCAGCAGCCAAGGTCGGAATCAGCCCCAGCATTTT CASSQGRNQPQHF
TRBJ2-7 TRBD1 . TRBV11-3 TGTGCCAGCAGCTTAGGTGGACAGGGCCCCTACGAGCAGTACTTC CASSLGGQGPYEQYF
TRBJ1-1 . . TRBV19 TGTGCCAGTATAGACCTTCGCATGAACACTGAAGCTTTCTTT CASIDLRMNTEAFF
TRBJ2-1 . once TRBV28 TGTGCCAGCAGTTTCTGGGGTAGCGGAAACAATGAGCAGTTCTTC CASSFWGSGNNEQFF
TRBJ1-1 . . TRBV19 TGTGCCAGTAGCATGACGGCACAGAACACTGAAGCTTTCTTT CASSMTAQNTEAFF
TRBJ1-5 TRBD1 . TRBV5-6 TGTGCCAGCAGTTATACAGGGGTAGGCAATCAGCCCCAGCATTTT CASSYTGVGNQPQHF
TRBJ2-7 TRBD2 . TRBV4-3 TGCGCCAGCAGCCAGGGTGCTAGCGGGAGGCTCTCCTACGAGCAGTACTTC CASSQGASGRLSYEQYF
TRBJ1-5 . . TRBV6-5 TGTGCCAGCAGCCTAGACCCCGGCCATCAGCCCCAGCATTTT CASSLDPGHQPQHF
TRBJ1-3 . . TRBV28 TGTGCCACCTTTGGGAGCTCTGGAAACACCATATATTTT CATFGSSGNTIYF
TRBJ2-1 . few TRBV4-3 TGCGCCAGCAGCCAAGAAAGGTGGGACAATGAGCAGTTCTTC CASSQERWDNEQFF
TRBJ1-1 . . TRBV5-4 TGTGCCAGCAGCTTGATGGGGATGAACACTGAAGCTTTCTTT CASSLMGMNTEAFF
TRBJ1-1 . . TRBV2 TGTGCCAGCAGTGAAAGCAGGGACCCTGAAGCTTTCTTT CASSESRDPEAFF
TRBJ2-3 TRBD2 . TRBV5-1 TGCGCCAGCAGCTTGGCAGCGGGAGGGCCTCGGAACACAGATACGCAGTATTTT CASSLAAGGPRNTDTQYF
TRBJ2-5 . . TRBV4-3 TGCGCCAGCAGCCAAACAACGGCAGAGACCCAGTACTTC CASSQTTAETQYF
TRBJ1-5 TRBD1 once TRBV10-2 TGCGCCAGCAGCCCGGGAGACAGGGTCTATCAGCCCCAGCATTTT CASSPGDRVYQPQHF
TRBJ2-1 TRBD2 . TRBV28 TGTGCCAGCAGTTCCCCCCCTATCCGGACTAGCGGTAACAATGAGCAGTTCTTC CASSSPPIRTSGNNEQFF
TRBJ2-1 TRBD1 few TRBV4-2 TGTGCCAGCAGCCAAGACCCGAGCGCACAGGGGGAGCAGTTCTTC CASSQDPSAQGEQFF
TRBJ1-1 . . TRBV6-5 TGTGCCAGCAGTTATCAGGATAACACTGAAGCTTTCTTT CASSYQDNTEAFF
TRBJ2-1 TRBD2 . TRBV11-3 TGTGCCAGCGGCACGGGGGGGGCCTACAATGAGCAGTTCTTC CASGTGGAYNEQFF
TRBJ2-6 TRBD1 . TRBV5-1 TGCGCCAGCAGCCCCGACAGGGCCGTCCTGACTTTC CASSPDRAVLTF
TRBJ1-1 . . TRBV5-1 TGCGCCAGCAGCTCACAAGGGCAGAACACTGAAGCTTTCTTT CASSSQGQNTEAFF
TRBJ1-1 . . TRBV11-2 TGTGCCAGCAGCACACGACAGGCGGGTGCTGAAGCTTTCTTT CASSTRQAGAEAFF
TRBJ2-2 . . TRBV4-1 TGCGCCAGCAGACCGGGGACTCCTCGTGGGATCGGGGAGCTGTTTTTT CASRPGTPRGIGELFF
TRBJ1-1 . . TRBV5-1 TGCGCCAGCAGCTCACAGGGATTGTACACTGAAGCTTTCTTT CASSSQGLYTEAFF
TRBJ1-1 . . TRBV29-1 TGCAGCGTTGAGAAGGCAGGTTCAAACACTGAAGCTTTCTTT CSVEKAGSNTEAFF
TRBJ2-3 TRBD2 . TRBV5-4 TGTGCCAGCAGGTTTCAGAGCGGGATCACAGATACGCAGTATTTT CASRFQSGITDTQYF
TRBJ1-4 TRBD1 . TRBV5-1 TGCGCCAGCAGTCCCGGGACAGGGTATCATAATGAAAAACTGTTTTTT CASSPGTGYHNEKLFF
TRBJ1-1 TRBD1 . TRBV7-2 TGTGCCAGCATCTTAGGGGGCCCTAGGATGAACACTGAAGCTTTCTTT CASILGGPRMNTEAFF
TRBJ2-7 TRBD2 . TRBV30 TGTGCCTGGAGTGTACGTCGAACTAGCGGGAGGGCCGGGTACGAGCAGTACTTC CAWSVRRTSGRAGYEQYF